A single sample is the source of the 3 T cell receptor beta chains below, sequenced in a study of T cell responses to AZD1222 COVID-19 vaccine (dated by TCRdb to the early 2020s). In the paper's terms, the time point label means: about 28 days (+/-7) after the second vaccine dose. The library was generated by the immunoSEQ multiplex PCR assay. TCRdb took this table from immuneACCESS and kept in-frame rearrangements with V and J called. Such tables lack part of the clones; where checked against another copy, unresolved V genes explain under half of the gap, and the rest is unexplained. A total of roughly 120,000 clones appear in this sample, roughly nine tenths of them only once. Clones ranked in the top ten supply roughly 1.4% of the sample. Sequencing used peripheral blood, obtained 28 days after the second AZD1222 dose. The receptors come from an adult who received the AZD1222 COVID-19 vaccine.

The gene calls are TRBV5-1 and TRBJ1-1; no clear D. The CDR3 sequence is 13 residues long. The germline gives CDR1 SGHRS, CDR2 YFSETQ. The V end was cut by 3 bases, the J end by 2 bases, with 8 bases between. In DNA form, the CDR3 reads TGCGCCAGCAGCTACATCCTAAACACTGAAGCTTTCTTT. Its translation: CASSYILNTEAFF.

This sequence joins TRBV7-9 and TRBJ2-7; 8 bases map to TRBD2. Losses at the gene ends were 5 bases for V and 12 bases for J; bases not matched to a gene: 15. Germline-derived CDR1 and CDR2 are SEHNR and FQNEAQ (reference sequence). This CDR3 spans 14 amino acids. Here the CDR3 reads CASSPASGSPILYF. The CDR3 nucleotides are TGTGCCAGCAGCCCGGCCAGCGGGAGTCCTATTTTGTACTTC. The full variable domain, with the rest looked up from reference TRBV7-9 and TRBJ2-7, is DTGVSQNPRHKITKRGQNVTFRCDPISEHNRLYWYRQTLGQGPEFLTYFQNEAQLEKSRLLSDRFSAERPKGSFSTLEIQRTEQGDSAMYLCASSPASGSPILYFGPGTRLTVT.

The CDR3 spells CASSPAVGLAGVKDTQYF. CDR3 sequence (DNA): TGTGCCAGCAGCCCGGCCGTCGGACTAGCGGGTGTTAAAGATACGCAGTATTTT. This rearrangement joins TRBV7-7 to TRBJ2-3; 11 bases are a match to TRBD2. CDR1 is SSHAT, CDR2 FNYEAQ, per germline (reference sequence). The CDR3 consists of 18 residues. V shed 5 bases, J shed 5 bases, and the junction held 15 bases outside the gene matches.